This TCR beta chain was obtained from a study of blood T cells in healthy people across ages. Study-wide points: CMV status of donors was unknown, possibly confounding expanded clonotype changes.

This CDR3 region has 15 residues. PCR was performed a second time for about 7 to 11 cycles using a sample-barcoded 5' primer and a J-beta primer mix. MiXCR, applied by TCRdb to the 5' RACE reads, yields one record per CDR3 protein. The sample has 550,000 to 600,000 distinct CDR3 sequences; under 55% are singletons. Samples had at least 6.5 million PBMCs isolated from them. This clonotype was observed a handful of times. What it binds is unknown. This TCR derives from an elderly man in good health. Sequencing was performed on blood. J is TRBJ2-4 and V is TRBV21-1; the table calls TRBD1, which could not be checked here. TRBV21-1 is a known pseudogene. The CDR3 DNA is TGTGCCAGCAGCTCCCAGGCAGGTTGGGAAAACATTCAGTACTTC. Translated, it gives CASSSQAGWENIQYF.